The clone carrying this T cell receptor beta chain was observed a few times. What it binds is unknown. RNA, once extracted, was reverse transcribed into cDNA for use as the sequencing template. Libraries were prepared by immunoSEQ multiplex PCR; TCRdb keeps only in-frame clonotypes and omits some of them. Counted here are 150,000 or so clones, just over 65% occurring once; the ten biggest clones make up about an eighth. This entry belongs to a study of CD8+ T cells in alopecia areata. Study-wide background: Treated individuals took tofacitinib by mouth, 5 to 10 mg twice daily. Dosing spanned 6 to 18 months on tofacitinib, then 6 months off drug.

Trimming shortened V by 2 bases and J by 5 bases, and 12 bases separated the two germline ends. The CDR3 spans 14 residues. The germline V gene has CDR1 MGHRA and CDR2 YSYEKL. Points from the study as a whole: TCR sharing across patients was less clear than in mice, possibly HLA-related.

This sequence was found in a human donor with alopecia areata. This specimen consisted of CD8+ T cells sorted from blood, obtained at week 0. This rearrangement joins TRBV4-1 to TRBJ2-5; D gene ambiguous. The CDR3 here is CASSQRSLAETQYF. CDR3 bases: TGCGCCAGCAGCCAAAGGAGCCTTGCGGAGACCCAGTACTTC.